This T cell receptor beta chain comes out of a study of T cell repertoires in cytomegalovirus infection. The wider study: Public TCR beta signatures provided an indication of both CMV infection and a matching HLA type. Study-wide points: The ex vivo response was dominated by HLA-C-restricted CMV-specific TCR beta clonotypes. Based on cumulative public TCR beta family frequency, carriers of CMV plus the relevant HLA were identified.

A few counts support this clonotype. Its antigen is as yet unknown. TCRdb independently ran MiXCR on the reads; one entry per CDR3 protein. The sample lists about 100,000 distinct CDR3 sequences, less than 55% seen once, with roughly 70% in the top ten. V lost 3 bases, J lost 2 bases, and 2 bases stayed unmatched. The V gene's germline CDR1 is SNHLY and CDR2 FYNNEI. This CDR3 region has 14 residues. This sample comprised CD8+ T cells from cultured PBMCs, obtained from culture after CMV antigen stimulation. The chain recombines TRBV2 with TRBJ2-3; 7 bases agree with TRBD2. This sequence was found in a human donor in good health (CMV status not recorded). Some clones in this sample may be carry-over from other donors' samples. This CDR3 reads CASSEGLHTDTQYF. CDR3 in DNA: TGTGCCAGCAGTGAGGGACTACACACAGATACGCAGTATTTT.